This T cell receptor (beta chain) was identified during a study of blood T cell repertoires in COVID-19. Looking at the study overall: From T cells, B-cell-depleted T cells, or PBMCs came the material, which was cDNA or gDNA.

The V and J ends lost 5 bases and 0 bases, in that order; junction bases with no gene match: 10. CDR3 size: 18 residues. Germline-derived CDR1 and CDR2 are LNHDA and SQIVND (reference sequence). Authors' analysis steps: The authors estimated nucleated cell counts from reference gene primer amplification. Here immunoSEQ multiplex PCR was the method, and the copy in TCRdb shows in-frame clones only, minus some. That table supplies the V and J calls and clone size; D and trimming were determined from the DNA. The sample lists more than 250,000 clones; under 90% were seen once. The V gene is TRBV19, the J gene TRBJ2-6; 7 bases are a match to TRBD1. The sequence derives from a human donor in a cohort sampled during active COVID-19. The sequenced sample consisted of peripheral blood. The CDR3 loop is CASSAPGQTSSGANVLTF. CDR3 nucleotides: TGTGCCAGTAGTGCCCCGGGACAGACTTCCTCTGGGGCCAACGTCCTGACTTTC.